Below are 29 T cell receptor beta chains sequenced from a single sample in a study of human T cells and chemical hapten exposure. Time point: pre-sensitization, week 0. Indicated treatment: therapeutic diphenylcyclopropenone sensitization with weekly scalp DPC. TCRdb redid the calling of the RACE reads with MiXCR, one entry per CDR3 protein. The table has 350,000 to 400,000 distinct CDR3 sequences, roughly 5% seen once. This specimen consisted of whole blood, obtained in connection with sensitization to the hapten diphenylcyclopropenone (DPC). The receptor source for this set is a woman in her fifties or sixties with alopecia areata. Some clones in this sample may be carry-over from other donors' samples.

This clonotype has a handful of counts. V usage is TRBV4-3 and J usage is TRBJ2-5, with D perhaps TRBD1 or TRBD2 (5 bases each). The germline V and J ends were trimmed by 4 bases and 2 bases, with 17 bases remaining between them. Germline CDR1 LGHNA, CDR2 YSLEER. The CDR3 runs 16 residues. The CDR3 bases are TGCGCCAGCAGCCTCTATGTGGGGGTAGCACAAGAGACCCAGTACTTC. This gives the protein CASSLYVGVAQETQYF.

CDR3 residues: CASSASLGASTDTQYF. CDR3 coding DNA: TGTGCCAGCAGCGCCAGTCTGGGGGCGAGCACAGATACGCAGTATTTT. The V call is TRBV9, the J call TRBJ2-3; a weak D match, TRBD1 (6 bases). This CDR3 is 16 amino acids long. V lost 3 bases and J lost 0, with 14 bases in between. Per the germline V gene, CDR1 is SGDLS and CDR2 is YYNGEE.

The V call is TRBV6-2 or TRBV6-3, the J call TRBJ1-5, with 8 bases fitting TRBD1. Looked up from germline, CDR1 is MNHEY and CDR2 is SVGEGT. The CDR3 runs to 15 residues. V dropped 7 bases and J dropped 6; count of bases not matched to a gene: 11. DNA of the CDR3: TGTGCCAGCATTGCCGGGACAGGAGGTACTCAGCCCCAGCATTTT. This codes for CASIAGTGGTQPQHF.

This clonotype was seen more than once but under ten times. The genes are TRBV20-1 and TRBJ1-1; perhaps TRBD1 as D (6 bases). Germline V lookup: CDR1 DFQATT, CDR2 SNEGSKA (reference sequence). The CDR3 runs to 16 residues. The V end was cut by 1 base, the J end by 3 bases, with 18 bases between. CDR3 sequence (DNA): TGCAGTGCTAGAGCGGGAAGAGGAAGGGGGGACACTGAAGCTTTCTTT. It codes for CSARAGRGRGDTEAFF.

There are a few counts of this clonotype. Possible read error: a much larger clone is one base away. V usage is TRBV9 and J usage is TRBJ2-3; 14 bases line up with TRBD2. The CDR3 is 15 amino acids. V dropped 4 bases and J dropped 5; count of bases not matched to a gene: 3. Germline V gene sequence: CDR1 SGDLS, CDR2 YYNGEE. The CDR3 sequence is CASSPGLAGVDTQYF. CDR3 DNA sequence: TGTGCCAGCAGCCCGGGACTAGCGGGAGTAGATACGCAGTATTTT.

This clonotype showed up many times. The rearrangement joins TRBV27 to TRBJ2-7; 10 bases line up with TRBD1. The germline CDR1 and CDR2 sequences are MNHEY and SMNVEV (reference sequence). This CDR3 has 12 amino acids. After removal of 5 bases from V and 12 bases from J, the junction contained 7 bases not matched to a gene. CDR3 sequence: CASSHPGQGLYF. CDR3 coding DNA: TGTGCCAGCAGTCATCCGGGACAGGGGTTGTACTTC.

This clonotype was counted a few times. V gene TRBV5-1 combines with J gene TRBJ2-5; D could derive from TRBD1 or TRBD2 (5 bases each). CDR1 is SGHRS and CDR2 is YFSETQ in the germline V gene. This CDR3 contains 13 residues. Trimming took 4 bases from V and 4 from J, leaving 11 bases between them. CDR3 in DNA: TGCGCCAGCAGCATGGCAGGGAGAGAGACCCAGTACTTC. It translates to CASSMAGRETQYF.

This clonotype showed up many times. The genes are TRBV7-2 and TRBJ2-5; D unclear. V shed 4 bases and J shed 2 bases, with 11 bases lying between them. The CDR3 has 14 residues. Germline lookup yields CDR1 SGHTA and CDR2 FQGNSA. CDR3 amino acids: CASSWVEYQETQYF. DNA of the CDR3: TGTGCCAGCAGCTGGGTGGAATATCAAGAGACCCAGTACTTC.

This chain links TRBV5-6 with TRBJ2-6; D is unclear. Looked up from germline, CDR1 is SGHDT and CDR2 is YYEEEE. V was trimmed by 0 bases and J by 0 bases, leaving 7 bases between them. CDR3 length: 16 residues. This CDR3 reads CASSLDTSSGANVLTF. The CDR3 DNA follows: TGTGCCAGCAGCTTGGACACATCCTCTGGGGCCAACGTCCTGACTTTC.

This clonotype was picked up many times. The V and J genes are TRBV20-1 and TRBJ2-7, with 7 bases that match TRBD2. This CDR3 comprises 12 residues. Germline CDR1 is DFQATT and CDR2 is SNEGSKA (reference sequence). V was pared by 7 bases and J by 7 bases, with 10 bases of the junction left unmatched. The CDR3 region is CSVLPRGDEQYF. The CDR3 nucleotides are TGCAGTGTGCTCCCCCGGGGGGATGAGCAGTACTTC.

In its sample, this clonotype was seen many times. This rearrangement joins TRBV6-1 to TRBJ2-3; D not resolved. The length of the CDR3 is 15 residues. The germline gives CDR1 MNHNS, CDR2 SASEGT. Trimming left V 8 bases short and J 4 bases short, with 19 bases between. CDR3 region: CASSPGLSMADTQYF. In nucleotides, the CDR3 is TGTGCCAGCTCACCGGGTCTATCAATGGCAGATACGCAGTATTTT.

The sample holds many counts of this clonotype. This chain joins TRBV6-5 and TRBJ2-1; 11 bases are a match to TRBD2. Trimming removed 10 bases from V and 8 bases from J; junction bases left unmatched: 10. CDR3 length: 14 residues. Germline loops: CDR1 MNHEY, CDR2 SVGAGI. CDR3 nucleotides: TGTGCCACCGGGACTAGCGGCTCCTTCGATGAGCAGTTCTTC. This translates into CATGTSGSFDEQFF.

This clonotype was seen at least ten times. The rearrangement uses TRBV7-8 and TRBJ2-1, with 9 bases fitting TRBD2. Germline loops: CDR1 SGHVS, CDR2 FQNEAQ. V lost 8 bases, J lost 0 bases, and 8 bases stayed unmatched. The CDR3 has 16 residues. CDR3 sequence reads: CASRHLAGSSYNEQFF. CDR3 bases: TGTGCCAGCCGACATCTAGCGGGAAGCTCCTACAATGAGCAGTTCTTC.

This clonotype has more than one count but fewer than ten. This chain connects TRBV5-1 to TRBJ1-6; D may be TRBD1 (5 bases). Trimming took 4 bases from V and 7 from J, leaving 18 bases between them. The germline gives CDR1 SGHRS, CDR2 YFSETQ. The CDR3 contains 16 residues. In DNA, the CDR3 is TGCGCCAGCAGCGAGCACGGGGCCCAAGGCAATTCACCCCTCCACTTT. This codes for CASSEHGAQGNSPLHF. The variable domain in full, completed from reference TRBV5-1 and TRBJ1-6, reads KAGVTQTPRYLIKTRGQQVTLSCSPISGHRSVSWYQQTPGQGLQFLFEYFSETQRNKGNFPGRFSGRQFSNSRSEMNVSTLELGDSALYLCASSEHGAQGNSPLHFGNGTRLTVT.

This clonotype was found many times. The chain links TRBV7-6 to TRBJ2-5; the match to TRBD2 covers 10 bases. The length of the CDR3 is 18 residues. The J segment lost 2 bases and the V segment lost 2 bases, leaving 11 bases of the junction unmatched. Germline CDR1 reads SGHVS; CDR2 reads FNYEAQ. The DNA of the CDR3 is TGTGCCAGCAGCTTACTACGACCAGCGGGAGGGTTTCAAGAGACCCAGTACTTC. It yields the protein CASSLLRPAGGFQETQYF.

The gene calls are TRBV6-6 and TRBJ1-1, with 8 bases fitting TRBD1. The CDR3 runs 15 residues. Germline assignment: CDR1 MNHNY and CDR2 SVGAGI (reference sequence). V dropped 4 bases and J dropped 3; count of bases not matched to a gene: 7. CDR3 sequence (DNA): TGTGCCAGCAGTTTTGGGACAGGAGGGTACACTGAAGCTTTCTTT. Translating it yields CASSFGTGGYTEAFF.

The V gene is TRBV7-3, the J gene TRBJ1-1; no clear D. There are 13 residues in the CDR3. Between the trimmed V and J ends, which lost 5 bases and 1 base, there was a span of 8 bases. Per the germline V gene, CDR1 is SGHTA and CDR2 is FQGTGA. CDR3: CASSPGSNTEAFF. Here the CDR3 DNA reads TGTGCCAGCAGCCCGGGGTCGAACACTGAAGCTTTCTTT.

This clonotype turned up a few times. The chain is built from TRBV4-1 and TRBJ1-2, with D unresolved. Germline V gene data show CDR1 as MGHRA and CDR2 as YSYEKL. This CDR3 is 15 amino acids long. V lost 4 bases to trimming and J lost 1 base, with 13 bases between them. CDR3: CASSLDTGDNYGYTF. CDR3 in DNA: TGCGCCAGCAGCCTCGACACCGGGGATAACTATGGCTACACCTTC.

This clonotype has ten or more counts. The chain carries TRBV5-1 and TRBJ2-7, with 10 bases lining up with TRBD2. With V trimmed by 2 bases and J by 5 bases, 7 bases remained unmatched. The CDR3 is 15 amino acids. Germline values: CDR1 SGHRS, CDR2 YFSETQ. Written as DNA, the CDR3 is TGCGCCAGCAGCTTACAACTAGCGGGACACGACGAGCAGTACTTC. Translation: CASSLQLAGHDEQYF.

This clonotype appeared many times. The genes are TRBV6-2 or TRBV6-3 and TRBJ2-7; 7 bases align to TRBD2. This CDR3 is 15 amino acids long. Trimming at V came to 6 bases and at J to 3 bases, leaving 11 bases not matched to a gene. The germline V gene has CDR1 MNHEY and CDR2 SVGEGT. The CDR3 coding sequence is TGTGCCAGCAGCCCCTCCAGACTAGCCTTCTACGAGCAGTACTTC. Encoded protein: CASSPSRLAFYEQYF.

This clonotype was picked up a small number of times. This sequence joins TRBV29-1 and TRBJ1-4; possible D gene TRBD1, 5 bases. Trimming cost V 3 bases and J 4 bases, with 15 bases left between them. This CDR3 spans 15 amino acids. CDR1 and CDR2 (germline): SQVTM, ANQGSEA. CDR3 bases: TGCAGCGTTGAGGTACCGGGACCGCTTAATGAAAAACTGTTTTTT. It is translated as CSVEVPGPLNEKLFF.

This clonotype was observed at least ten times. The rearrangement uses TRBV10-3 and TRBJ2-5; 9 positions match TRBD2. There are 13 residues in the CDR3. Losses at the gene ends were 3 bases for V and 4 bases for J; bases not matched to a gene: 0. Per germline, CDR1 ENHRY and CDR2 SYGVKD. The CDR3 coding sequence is TGTGCCATCAGTGAAGCGGGAGGAGAGACCCAGTACTTC. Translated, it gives CAISEAGGETQYF.

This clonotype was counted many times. In DNA, the CDR3 is TGTGCCAGCAGCCGGGGGGACAGGGGCTGGACAGATACGCAGTATTTT. Its protein product is CASSRGDRGWTDTQYF. The chain combines TRBV5-6 with TRBJ2-3; 10 bases line up with TRBD1. The CDR3 runs 16 residues. The germline gives CDR1 SGHDT, CDR2 YYEEEE. Unmatched junction bases numbered 8, after V lost 4 bases and J lost 3 bases.

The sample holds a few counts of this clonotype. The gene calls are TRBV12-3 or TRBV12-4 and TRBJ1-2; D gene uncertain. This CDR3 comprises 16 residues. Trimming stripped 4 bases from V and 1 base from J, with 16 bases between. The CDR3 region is CASSYGRSWHNYGYTF. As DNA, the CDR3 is TGTGCCAGCAGTTACGGACGGAGCTGGCATAACTATGGCTACACCTTC.

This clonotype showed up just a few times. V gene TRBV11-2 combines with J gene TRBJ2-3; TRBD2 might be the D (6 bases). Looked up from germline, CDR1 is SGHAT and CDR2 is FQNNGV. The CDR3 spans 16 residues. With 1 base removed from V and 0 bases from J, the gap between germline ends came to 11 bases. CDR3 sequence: CASSLVQRASTDTQYF. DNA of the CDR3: TGTGCCAGCAGCTTAGTCCAGCGGGCTAGCACAGATACGCAGTATTTT. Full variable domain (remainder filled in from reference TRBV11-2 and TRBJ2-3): EAGVAQSPRYKIIEKRQSVAFWCNPISGHATLYWYQQILGQGPKLLIQFQNNGVVDDSQLPKDRFSAERLKGVDSTLKIQPAKLEDSAVYLCASSLVQRASTDTQYFGPGTRLTVL.

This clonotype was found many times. CDR3 sequence reads: CSVEAVSGGNNYGYTF. For the CDR3, the DNA is TGCAGCGTTGAAGCGGTTTCAGGGGGCAATAACTATGGCTACACCTTC. The rearrangement uses TRBV29-1 and TRBJ1-2; TRBD1 agrees at 8 bases. The germline CDR1 and CDR2 sequences are SQVTM and ANQGSEA. The V and J ends lost 1 base and 1 base, in that order; junction bases with no gene match: 8. The CDR3 extends over 16 amino acids.

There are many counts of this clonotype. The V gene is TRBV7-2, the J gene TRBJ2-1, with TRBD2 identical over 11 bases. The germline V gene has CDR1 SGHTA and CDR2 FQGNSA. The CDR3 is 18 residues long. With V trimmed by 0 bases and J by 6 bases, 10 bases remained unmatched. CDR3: CASSLAVSGGASFNEQFF. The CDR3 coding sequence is TGTGCCAGCAGCTTAGCAGTTAGCGGGGGGGCGAGTTTCAATGAGCAGTTCTTC.

Written as DNA, the CDR3 is TGTGCCAGCAGTTTGCCAAGACTAGCGGGGCCCTACGAGCAGTACTTC. This translates into CASSLPRLAGPYEQYF. This chain links TRBV28 with TRBJ2-7; 11 bases are a match to TRBD2. This CDR3 has 16 residues. Unmatched junction bases numbered 6, after V lost 3 bases and J lost 2 bases. From germline, CDR1 is MDHEN and CDR2 SYDVKM.

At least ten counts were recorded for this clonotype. CDR3 sequence reads: CASSPRGATYEQYF. The CDR3 nucleotides are TGTGCCAGCAGCCCCCGCGGGGCCACCTACGAGCAGTACTTC. The genes are TRBV7-9 and TRBJ2-7, with D possibly matching TRBD2 (6 bases). This CDR3 is built from 14 residues. The V gene lost 5 bases and the J gene lost 2 bases, with 13 bases spanning the gap. From germline, CDR1 is SEHNR and CDR2 FQNEAQ (reference sequence). Based on the CDR3 plus reference TRBV7-9 and TRBJ2-7, the full variable domain is DTGVSQNPRHKITKRGQNVTFRCDPISEHNRLYWYRQTLGQGPEFLTYFQNEAQLEKSRLLSDRFSAERPKGSFSTLEIQRTEQGDSAMYLCASSPRGATYEQYFGPGTRLTVT.